Only one count was recorded for the clone carrying this T cell receptor beta chain. Repertoires were generated with immunoSEQ multiplex PCR, while TCRdb's copy carries only in-frame clones and drops some. The sample shows around 75,000 clones, around 94% of them seen only once. The data were taken from a study of T cell changes during pregnancy in multiple sclerosis. Germline V CDR1 and CDR2: MNHEY, SMNVEV (reference sequence). V lost 2 bases and J lost 5; bases outside the gene matches: 7. CDR3 length: 17 amino acids. This TCR was recovered from a female donor with multiple sclerosis, enrolled in a pregnancy study. The sample here was CD4+ T cells from peripheral blood mononuclear cells, taken after pregnancy. This chain uses TRBV27 with TRBJ2-2, with TRBD2 matching over 11 bases. Here the CDR3 DNA reads TGTGCCAGCAGTTTAGAACTAGCGGGAGTTTTAACCGGGGAGCTGTTTTTT. Translation: CASSLELAGVLTGELFF.